This T cell receptor (beta chain) came from a study of T cell changes during pregnancy in multiple sclerosis. TCRdb keeps only in-frame clones here, not all; method: immunoSEQ multiplex PCR. The repertoire consists of about 130,000 clones, with roughly 96% occurring once and the leading ten covering about 0.45%. Germline V CDR1 and CDR2: SGHTA, FQGTGA. CDR3 size: 16 residues. V gave up 5 bases and J gave up 4 bases; unmatched junction bases: 11. This TCR was sampled from a female donor with multiple sclerosis, enrolled in a pregnancy study. Sequenced material: peripheral blood, taken after pregnancy. The J gene is TRBJ2-1, the V gene TRBV7-3, with 7 bases lining up with TRBD2. CDR3 in DNA: TGTGCCAGCAGCCGACGGACCGGGACTACGTACAATGAGCAGTTCTTC. The encoded protein is CASSRRTGTTYNEQFF.